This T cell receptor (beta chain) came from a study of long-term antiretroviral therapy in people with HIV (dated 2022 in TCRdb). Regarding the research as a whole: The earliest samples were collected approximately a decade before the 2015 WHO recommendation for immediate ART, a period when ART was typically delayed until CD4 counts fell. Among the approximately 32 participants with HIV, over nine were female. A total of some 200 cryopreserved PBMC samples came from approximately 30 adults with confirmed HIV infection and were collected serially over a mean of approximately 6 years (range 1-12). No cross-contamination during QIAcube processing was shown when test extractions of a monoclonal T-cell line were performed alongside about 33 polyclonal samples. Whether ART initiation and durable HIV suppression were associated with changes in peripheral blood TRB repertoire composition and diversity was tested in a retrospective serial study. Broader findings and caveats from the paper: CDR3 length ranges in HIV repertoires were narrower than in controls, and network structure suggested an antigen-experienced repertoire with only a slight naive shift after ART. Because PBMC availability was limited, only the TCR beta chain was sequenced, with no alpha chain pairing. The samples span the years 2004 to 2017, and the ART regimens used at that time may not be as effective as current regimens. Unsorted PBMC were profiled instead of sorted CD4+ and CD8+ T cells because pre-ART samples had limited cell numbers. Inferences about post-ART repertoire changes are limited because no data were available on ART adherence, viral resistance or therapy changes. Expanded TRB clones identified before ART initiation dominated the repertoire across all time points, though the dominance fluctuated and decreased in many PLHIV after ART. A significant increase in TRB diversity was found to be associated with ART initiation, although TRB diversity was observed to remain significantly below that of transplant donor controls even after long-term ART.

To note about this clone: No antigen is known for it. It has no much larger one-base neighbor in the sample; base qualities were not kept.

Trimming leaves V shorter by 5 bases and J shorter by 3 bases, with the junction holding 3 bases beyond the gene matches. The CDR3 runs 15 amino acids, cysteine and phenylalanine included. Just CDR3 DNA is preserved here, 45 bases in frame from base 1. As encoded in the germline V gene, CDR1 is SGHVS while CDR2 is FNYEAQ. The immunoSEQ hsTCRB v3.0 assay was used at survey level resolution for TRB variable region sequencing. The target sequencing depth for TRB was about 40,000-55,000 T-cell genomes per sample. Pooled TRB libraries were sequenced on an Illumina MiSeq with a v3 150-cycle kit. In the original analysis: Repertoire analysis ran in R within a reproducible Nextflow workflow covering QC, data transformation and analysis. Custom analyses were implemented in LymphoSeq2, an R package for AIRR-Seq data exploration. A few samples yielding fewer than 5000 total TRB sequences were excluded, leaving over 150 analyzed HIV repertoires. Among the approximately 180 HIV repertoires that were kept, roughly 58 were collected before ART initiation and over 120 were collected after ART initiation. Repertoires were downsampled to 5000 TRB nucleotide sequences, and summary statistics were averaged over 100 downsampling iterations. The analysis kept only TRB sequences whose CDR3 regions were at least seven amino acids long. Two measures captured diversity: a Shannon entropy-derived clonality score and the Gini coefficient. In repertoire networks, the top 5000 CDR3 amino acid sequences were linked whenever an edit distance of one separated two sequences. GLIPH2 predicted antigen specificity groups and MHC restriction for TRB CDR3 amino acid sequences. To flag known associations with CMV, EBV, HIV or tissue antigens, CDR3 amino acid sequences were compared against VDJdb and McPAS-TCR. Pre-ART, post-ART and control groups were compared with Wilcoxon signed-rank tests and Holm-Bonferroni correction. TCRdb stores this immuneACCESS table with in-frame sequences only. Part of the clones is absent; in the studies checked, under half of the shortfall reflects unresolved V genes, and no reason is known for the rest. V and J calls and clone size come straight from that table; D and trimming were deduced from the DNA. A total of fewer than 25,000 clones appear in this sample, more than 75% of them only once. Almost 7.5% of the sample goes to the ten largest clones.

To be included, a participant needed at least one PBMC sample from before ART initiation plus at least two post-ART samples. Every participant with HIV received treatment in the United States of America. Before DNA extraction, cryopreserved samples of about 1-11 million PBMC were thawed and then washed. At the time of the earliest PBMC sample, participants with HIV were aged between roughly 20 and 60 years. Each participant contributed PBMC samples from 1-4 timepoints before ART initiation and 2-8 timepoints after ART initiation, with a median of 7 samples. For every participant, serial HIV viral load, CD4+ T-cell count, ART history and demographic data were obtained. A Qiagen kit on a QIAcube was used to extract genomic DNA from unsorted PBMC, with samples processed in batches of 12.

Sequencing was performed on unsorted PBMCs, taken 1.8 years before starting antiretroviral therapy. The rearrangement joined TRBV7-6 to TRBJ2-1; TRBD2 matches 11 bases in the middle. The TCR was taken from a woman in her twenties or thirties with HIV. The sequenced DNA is TGTGCCAGCAGCCCACTAGCGGGGGACTACAATGAGCAGTTCTTC. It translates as CASSPLAGDYNEQFF.